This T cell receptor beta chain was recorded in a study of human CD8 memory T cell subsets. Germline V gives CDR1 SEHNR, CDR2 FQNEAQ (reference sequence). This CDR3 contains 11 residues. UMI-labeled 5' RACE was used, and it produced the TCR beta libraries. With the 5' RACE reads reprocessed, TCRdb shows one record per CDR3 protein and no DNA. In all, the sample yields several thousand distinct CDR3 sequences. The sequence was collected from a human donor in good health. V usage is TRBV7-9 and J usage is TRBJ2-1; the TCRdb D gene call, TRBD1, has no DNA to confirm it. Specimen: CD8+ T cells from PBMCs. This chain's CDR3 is CASSLGGEQFF.